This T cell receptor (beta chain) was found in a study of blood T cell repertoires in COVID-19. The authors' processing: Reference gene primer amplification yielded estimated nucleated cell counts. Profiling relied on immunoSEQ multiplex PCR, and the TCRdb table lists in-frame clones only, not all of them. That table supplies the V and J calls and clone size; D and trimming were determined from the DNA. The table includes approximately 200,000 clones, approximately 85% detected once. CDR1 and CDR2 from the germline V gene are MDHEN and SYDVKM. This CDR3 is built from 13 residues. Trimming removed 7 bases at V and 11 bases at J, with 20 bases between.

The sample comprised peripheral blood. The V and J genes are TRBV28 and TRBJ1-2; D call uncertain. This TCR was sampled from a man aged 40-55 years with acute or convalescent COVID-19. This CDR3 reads CASMRGPTMQYTF. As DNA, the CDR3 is TGTGCCAGCATGCGAGGCCCTACTATGCAGTACACCTTC.